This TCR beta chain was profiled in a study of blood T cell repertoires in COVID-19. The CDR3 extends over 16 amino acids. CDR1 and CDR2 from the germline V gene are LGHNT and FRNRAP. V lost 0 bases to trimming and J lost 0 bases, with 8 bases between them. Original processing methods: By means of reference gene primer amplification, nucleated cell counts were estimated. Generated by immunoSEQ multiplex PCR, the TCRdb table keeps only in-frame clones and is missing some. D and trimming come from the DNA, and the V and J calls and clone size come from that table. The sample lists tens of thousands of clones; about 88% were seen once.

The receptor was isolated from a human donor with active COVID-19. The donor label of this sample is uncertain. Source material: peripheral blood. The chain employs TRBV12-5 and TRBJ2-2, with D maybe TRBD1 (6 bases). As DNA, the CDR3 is TGTGCTAGTGGTTTGGTACAGGGTTCGAACACCGGGGAGCTGTTTTTT. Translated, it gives CASGLVQGSNTGELFF. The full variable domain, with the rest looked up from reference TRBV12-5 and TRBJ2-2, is DARVTQTPRHKVTEMGQEVTMRCQPILGHNTVFWYRQTMMQGLELLAYFRNRAPLDDSGMPKDRFSAEMPDATLATLKIQPSEPRDSAVYFCASGLVQGSNTGELFFGEGSRLTVL.